This T cell receptor beta chain is drawn from a study of cytomegalovirus exposure and HLA in healthy donors. Study-wide context: Of the donors genotyped, approximately 400 in all, around 76% fell in the Caucasian-associated ancestry cluster.

PCR used 60 Vbeta primers and 13 Jbeta primers. Data came from immunoSEQ multiplex PCR; TCRdb stores just in-frame clones and leaves some out. The table lists around 250,000 clones, 80% to 85% of them singletons. Points from the study as a whole: Later analysis associated a missense DCLRE1C variant with TCR beta V- and J-gene trimming.

As for this clone: Its antigen is unknown.

CDR1 and CDR2 from the germline V gene are MGHDK and SYGVNS. The V and J ends lost 0 bases and 2 bases, in that order; junction bases with no gene match: 5. The CDR3 has 17 amino acids. The sample taken for sequencing was PBMCs. This TCR was sampled from a woman aged 55-75 years in good health and CMV-seropositive. J is TRBJ2-1 and V is TRBV25-1, with 9 positions matching TRBD2. CDR3 residues: CASSEYWAGGTYNEQFF. CDR3 nucleotides: TGTGCCAGCAGTGAATATTGGGCGGGAGGGACCTACAATGAGCAGTTCTTC.